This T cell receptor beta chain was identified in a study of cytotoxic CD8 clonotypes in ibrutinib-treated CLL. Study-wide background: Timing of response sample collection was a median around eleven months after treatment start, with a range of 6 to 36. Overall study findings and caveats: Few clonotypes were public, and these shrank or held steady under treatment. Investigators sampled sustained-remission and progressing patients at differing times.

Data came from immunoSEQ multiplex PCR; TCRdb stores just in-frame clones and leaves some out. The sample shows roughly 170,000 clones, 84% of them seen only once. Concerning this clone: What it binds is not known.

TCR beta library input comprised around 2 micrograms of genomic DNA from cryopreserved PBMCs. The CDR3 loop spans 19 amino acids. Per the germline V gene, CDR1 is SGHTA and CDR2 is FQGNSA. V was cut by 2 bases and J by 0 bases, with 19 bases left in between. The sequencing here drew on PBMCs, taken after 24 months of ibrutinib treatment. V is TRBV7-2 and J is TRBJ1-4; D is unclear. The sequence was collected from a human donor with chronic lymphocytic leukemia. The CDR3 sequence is CASSLWASSGWATNEKLFF. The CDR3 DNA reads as TGTGCCAGCAGCTTATGGGCCTCGAGTGGATGGGCAACTAATGAAAAACTGTTTTTT. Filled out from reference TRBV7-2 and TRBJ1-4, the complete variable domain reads GAGVSQSPSNKVTEKGKDVELRCDPISGHTALYWYRQSLGQGLEFLIYFQGNSAPDKSGLPSDRFSAERTGGSVSTLTIQRTQQEDSAVYLCASSLWASSGWATNEKLFFGSGTQLSVL.